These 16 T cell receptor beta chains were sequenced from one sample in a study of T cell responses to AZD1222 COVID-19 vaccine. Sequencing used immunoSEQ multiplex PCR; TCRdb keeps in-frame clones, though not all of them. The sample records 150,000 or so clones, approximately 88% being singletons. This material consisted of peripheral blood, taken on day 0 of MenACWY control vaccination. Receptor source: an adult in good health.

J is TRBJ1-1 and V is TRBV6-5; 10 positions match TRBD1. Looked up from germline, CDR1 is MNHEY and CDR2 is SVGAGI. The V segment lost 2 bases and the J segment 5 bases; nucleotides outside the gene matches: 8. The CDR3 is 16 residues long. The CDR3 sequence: CASSYARTGGMTEAFF. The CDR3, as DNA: TGTGCCAGCAGTTACGCCAGGACAGGGGGTATGACTGAAGCTTTCTTT.

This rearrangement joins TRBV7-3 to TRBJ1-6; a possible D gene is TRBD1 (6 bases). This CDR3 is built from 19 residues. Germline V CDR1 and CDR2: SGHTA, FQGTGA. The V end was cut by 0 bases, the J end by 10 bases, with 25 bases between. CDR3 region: CASSLTLTRDTPGGSPLHF. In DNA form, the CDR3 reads TGTGCCAGCAGCTTAACTCTCACGAGGGACACCCCGGGAGGGTCACCCCTCCACTTT.

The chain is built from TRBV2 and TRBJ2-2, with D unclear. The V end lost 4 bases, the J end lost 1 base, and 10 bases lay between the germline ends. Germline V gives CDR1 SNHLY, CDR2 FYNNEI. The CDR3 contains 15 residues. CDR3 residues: CASSGVDGNTGELFF. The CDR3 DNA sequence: TGTGCCAGCAGTGGCGTAGATGGGAACACCGGGGAGCTGTTTTTT. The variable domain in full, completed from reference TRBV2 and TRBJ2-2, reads EPEVTQTPSHQVTQMGQEVILRCVPISNHLYFYWYRQILGQKVEFLVSFYNNEISEKSEIFDDQFSVERPDGSNFTLKIRSTKLEDSAMYFCASSGVDGNTGELFFGEGSRLTVL.

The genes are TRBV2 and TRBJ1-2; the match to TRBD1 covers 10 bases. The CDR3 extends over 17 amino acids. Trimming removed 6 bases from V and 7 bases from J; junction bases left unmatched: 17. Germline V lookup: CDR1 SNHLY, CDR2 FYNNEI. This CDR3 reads CASSRRSGTGEGAGYTF. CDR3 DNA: TGTGCCAGCAGCCGCCGATCAGGGACAGGGGAAGGGGCTGGCTACACCTTC.

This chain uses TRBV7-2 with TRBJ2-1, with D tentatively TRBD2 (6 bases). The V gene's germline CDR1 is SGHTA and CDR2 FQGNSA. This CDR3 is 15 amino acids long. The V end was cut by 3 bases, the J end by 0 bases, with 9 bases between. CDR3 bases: TGTGCCAGCAGCTTGCGGGGAACCTCCTACAATGAGCAGTTCTTC. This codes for CASSLRGTSYNEQFF.

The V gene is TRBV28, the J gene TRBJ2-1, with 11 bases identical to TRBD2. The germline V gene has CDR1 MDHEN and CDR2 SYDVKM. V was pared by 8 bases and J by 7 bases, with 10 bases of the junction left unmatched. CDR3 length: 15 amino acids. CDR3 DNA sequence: TGTGCCAGCCGAAGGCGACTAGCGGGACTTAATGAGCAGTTCTTC. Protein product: CASRRRLAGLNEQFF. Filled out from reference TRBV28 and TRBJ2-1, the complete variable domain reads DVKVTQSSRYLVKRTGEKVFLECVQDMDHENMFWYRQDPGLGLRLIYFSYDVKMKEKGDIPEGYSVSREKKERFSLILESASTNQTSMYLCASRRRLAGLNEQFFGPGTRLTVL.

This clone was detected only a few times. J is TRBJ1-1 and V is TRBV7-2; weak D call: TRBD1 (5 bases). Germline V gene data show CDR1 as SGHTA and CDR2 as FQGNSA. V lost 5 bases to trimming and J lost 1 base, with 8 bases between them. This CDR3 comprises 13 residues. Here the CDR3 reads CASSNQGNTEAFF. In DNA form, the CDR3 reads TGTGCCAGCAGCAATCAGGGGAACACTGAAGCTTTCTTT.

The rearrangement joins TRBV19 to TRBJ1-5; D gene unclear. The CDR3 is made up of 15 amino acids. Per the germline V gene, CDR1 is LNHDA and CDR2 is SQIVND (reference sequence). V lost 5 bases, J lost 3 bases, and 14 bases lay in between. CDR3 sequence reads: CASSSGRQFNQPQHF. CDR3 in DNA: TGTGCCAGTAGTTCCGGACGCCAATTCAATCAGCCCCAGCATTTT.

CDR3 DNA: TGTGCCAGCAGCGGAAGGACGGCCGATCAGCCCCAGCATTTT. It codes for CASSGRTADQPQHF. The chain has TRBV5-8 and TRBJ1-5; D is unclear. CDR3 length: 14 residues. V dropped 4 bases and J dropped 5 bases, with 13 bases sitting between them. Per the germline V gene, CDR1 is SGHTS and CDR2 is YDEGEE.

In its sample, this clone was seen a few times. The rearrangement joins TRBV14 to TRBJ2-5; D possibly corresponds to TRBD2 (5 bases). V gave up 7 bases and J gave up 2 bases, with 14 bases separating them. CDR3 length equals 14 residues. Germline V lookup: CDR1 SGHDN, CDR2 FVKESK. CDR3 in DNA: TGTGCCAGCAATCCGGGGAATGCGCAAGAGACCCAGTACTTC. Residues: CASNPGNAQETQYF.

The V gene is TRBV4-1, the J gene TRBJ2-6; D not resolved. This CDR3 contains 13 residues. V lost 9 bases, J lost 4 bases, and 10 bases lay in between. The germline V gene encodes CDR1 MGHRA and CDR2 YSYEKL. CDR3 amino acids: CASRGLGANVLTF. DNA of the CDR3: TGCGCCAGTCGTGGTCTCGGGGCCAACGTCCTGACTTTC.

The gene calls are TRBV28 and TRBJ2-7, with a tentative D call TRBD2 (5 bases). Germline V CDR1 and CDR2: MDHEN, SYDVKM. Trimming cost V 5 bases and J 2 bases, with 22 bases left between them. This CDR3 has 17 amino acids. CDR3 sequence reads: CASSSTDSQTVAYEQYF. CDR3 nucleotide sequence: TGTGCCAGCAGTAGCACGGACTCTCAAACGGTGGCCTACGAGCAGTACTTC.

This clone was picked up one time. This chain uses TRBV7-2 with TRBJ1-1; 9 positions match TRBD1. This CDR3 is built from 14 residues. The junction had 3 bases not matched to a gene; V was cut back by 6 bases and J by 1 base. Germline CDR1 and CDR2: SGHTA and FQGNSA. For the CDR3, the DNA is TGTGCCAGCAGAAAGGGACAGGGGAACACTGAAGCTTTCTTT. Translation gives CASRKGQGNTEAFF. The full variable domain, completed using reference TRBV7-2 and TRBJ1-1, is GAGVSQSPSNKVTEKGKDVELRCDPISGHTALYWYRQSLGQGLEFLIYFQGNSAPDKSGLPSDRFSAERTGGSVSTLTIQRTQQEDSAVYLCASRKGQGNTEAFFGQGTRLTVV.

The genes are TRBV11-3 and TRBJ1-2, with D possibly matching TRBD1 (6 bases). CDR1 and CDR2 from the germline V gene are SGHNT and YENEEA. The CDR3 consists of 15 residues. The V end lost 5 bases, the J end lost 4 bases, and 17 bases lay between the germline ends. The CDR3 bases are TGTGCCAGCAGCGCCTCGTTGACAGGCGCCTATGGCTACACCTTC. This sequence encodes CASSASLTGAYGYTF.

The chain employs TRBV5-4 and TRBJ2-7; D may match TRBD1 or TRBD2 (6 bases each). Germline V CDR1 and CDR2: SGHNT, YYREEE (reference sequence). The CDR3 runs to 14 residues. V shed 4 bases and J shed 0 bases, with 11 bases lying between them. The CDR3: CASSPGGGSYEQYF. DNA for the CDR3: TGTGCCAGCAGCCCAGGAGGGGGCTCCTACGAGCAGTACTTC.

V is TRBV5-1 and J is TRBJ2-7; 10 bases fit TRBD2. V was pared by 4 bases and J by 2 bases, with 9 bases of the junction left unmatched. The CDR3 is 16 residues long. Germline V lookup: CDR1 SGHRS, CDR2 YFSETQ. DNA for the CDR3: TGCGCCAGCAGCCCGCGGGGGACTAGCGAGACCTACGAGCAGTACTTC. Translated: CASSPRGTSETYEQYF.